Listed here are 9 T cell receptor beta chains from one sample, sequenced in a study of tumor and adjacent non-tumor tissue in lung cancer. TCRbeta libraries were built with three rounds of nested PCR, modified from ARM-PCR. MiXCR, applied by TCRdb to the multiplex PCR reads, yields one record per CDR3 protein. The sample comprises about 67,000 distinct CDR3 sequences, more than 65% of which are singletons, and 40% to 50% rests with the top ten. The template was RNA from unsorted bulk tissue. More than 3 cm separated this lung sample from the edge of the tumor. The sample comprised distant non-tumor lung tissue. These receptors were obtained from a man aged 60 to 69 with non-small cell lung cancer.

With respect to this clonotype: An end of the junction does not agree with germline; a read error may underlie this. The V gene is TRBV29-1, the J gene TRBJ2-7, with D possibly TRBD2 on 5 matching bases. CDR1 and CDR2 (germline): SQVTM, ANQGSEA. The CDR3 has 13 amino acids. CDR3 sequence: CSAKSEASYKQYF. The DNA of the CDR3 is TGCAGCGCGAAGTCGGAGGCCTCCTACAAGCAGTACTTC.

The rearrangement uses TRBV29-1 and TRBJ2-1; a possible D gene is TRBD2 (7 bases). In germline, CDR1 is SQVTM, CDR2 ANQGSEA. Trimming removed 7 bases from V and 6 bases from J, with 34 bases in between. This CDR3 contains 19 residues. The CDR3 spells CSGWGGHGSPPSRSNEQFF. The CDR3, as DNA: TGCAGCGGCTGGGGGGGGCACGGGAGTCCGCCATCGAGGAGCAATGAGCAGTTCTTC.

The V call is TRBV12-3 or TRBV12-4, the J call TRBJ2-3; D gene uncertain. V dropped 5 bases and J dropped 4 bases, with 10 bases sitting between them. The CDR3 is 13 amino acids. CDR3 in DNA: TGTGCCAGCAGTCGAGAAGATGCAGATACGCAGTATTTT. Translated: CASSREDADTQYF.

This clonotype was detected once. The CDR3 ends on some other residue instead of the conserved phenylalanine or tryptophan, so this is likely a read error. CDR3 loop: CSVRTSSMETQYL. The CDR3 bases are TGCAGTGTTAGGACCTCAAGTATGGAGACCCAGTACCTC. The chain recombines TRBV29-1 with TRBJ2-5; D unresolved. This CDR3 has 13 residues. Germline-derived CDR1 and CDR2 are SQVTM and ANQGSEA.

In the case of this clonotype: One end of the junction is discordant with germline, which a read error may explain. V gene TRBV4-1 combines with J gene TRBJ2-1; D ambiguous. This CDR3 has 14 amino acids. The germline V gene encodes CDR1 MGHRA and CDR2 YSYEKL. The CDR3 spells CASSQQCNYSEQFF. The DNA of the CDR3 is TGCGCCAGCAGCCAACAATGCAACTACAGTGAGCAGTTCTTC.

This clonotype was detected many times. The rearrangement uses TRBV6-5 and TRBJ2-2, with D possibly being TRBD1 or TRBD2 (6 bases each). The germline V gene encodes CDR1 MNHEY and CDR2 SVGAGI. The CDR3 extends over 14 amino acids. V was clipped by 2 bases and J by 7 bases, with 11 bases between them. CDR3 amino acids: CASSYGGQDGELFF. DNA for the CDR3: TGTGCCAGCAGTTACGGGGGGCAGGACGGGGAGCTGTTTTTT.

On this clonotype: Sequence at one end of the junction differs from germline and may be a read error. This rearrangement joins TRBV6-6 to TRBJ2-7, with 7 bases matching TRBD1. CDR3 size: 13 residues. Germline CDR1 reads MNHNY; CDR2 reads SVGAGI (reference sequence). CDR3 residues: CTSSSPTQGQPSF. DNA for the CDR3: TGTACCAGCAGTTCCCCGACGCAGGGACAGCCAAGCTTC.

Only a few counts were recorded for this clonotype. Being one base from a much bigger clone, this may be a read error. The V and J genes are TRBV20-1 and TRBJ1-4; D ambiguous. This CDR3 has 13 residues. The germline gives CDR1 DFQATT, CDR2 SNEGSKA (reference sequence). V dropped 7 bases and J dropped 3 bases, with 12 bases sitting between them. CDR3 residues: CSVKAASNEKLFF. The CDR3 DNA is TGCAGTGTTAAGGCGGCCTCTAATGAAAAACTGTTTTTT.

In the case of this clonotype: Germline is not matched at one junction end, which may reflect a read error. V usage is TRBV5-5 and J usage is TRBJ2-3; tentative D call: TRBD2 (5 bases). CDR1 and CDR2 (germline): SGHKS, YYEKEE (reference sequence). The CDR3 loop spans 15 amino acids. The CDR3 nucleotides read TGTGCCACCAGCCGGTGGGGAGAGCAGCCAGATACGCACTATTTT. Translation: CATSRWGEQPDTHYF.